What follows describes a single T cell receptor beta chain. Its antigen remains unidentified. The source of the sample is a study of regulatory T cells in long-lasting Graves disease. Study results and caveats: New patients shared 750 to 1,000 public clonotypes, and persistent patients shared more, with 2,500 to 3,000.

The J segment lost 3 bases and the V segment lost 7 bases, leaving 9 bases of the junction unmatched. Germline lookup yields CDR1 SGHRS and CDR2 YFSETQ. The CDR3 runs to 14 residues. Time point meaning: persistent/refractory GD, antithyroid drugs over 5 years with positive TRAb. The authors made the TCR library using RNA they extracted from PBMCs. Approximately 8.6-milliliter peripheral blood samples went into EDTA tubes. iRepertoire HTBI primers and Arm-PCR of CDR3 regions built TCR beta libraries. Each CDR3 protein gets one entry after TCRdb re-called the multiplex PCR reads with MiXCR. The repertoire holds approximately 690,000 distinct CDR3 sequences, with about 32% as singletons.

The receptor was derived from a female donor with Graves disease. The sample consisted of peripheral blood mononuclear cells (PBMCs), taken when the disease was refractory, from a patient treated with antithyroid drugs. The chain carries TRBV5-1 and TRBJ1-2, with 7 bases that match TRBD1. Written as DNA, the CDR3 is TGCGCCAGCGCCATCGGGGGACAGCACTATGGCTACACCTTC. Amino acid sequence: CASAIGGQHYGYTF.